This T cell receptor beta chain was identified in a study of type 1 and type 2 diabetes patients. Overall study: From PBMCs, CD4+ and CD8+ T cells were isolated by magnetic microbeads. A total of 15 million to 20 million paired-end reads came from the whole study.

General study findings and limits: Some T1D-only expanded clones might appear in more T2D or control samples.

No donor had another autoimmune disease or recent infection within four weeks. Amplification started from genomic DNA. Amplification of the beta chain CDR3 used 30 forward and 13 reverse multiplex primers. TCRdb analysed the multiplex PCR reads with MiXCR anew, one entry per CDR3 protein. The repertoire has around 300,000 distinct CDR3 sequences, 40% to 50% of them found once; the top ten carry roughly 15%. On this clonotype itself: The target antigen is unknown.

This CDR3 comprises 17 residues. Germline V gives CDR1 KGHDR, CDR2 SFDVKD. After removal of 3 bases from V and 1 base from J, the junction contained 8 bases not matched to a gene. The sequence was collected from a man between 18 and 29 years old with type 2 diabetes. The V call is TRBV24-1, the J call TRBJ2-5; 9 bases agree with TRBD2. The sequencing input was peripheral blood mononuclear cells (PBMCs). This CDR3 is CATSDPIAGEFQETQYF. The CDR3 region has the DNA TGTGCCACCAGTGATCCGATAGCGGGGGAGTTCCAAGAGACCCAGTACTTC.